The sequence of this T cell receptor beta chain was determined in a study of T cell responses to AZD1222 COVID-19 vaccine. Trimming removed 4 bases from V and 3 bases from J; junction bases left unmatched: 2. The CDR3 is 14 residues long. Germline V CDR1 and CDR2: KGHSH, LQKENI. The repertoire was sequenced with immunoSEQ multiplex PCR; TCRdb's copy has only in-frame clones and lacks some. In the table there are tens of thousands of clones, about 90% of which are singletons. The rearrangement uses TRBV18 and TRBJ2-1; TRBD1 aligns across 8 bases. The sequenced sample was peripheral blood, obtained on day 0 of MenACWY control vaccination. This receptor was taken from an adult in good health. The CDR3: CASSLDRGYNEQFF. CDR3 sequence (DNA): TGTGCCAGCTCACTCGACAGGGGCTACAATGAGCAGTTCTTC.